The clone carrying this T cell receptor (beta chain) was recorded many times. No antigen is known for it. The sample originates from a study of T cells after yellow fever vaccination. Regarding the study as a whole: Re-detected after boosting: most primary clones, around 97% of CD4 and about 89% of CD8.

A single record per CDR3 protein comes from TCRdb applying MiXCR to the 5' RACE reads. The sample shows approximately 330,000 distinct CDR3 sequences, about 4% of them seen only once. After removal of 7 bases from V and 6 bases from J, the junction contained 11 bases not matched to a gene. CDR3 size: 15 residues. V usage is TRBV12-3 or TRBV12-4 and J usage is TRBJ2-2; 7 bases line up with TRBD2. This sequence was found in a young man who received the YFV17D yellow fever vaccine. Sequencing used PBMCs, obtained 5 days after the yellow fever booster vaccination. As DNA, the CDR3 is TGTGCCAGCAATTTGGCGGGGGAGGTGCCCGGGGAGCTGTTTTTT. Translation gives CASNLAGEVPGELFF.